This T cell receptor beta chain was sequenced during a study of cytomegalovirus exposure and HLA in healthy donors. PCR employed 60 Vbeta and 13 Jbeta primers. The repertoire was sequenced with immunoSEQ multiplex PCR; TCRdb's copy has only in-frame clones and lacks some. This table has fewer than 150,000 clones, over 60% appearing once. The CDR3 is 15 amino acids. Germline-derived CDR1 and CDR2 are SEHNR and FQNEAQ (reference sequence). Trimming left V 3 bases short and J 0 bases short, with 10 bases between. About this clone itself: Its target is not known.

General study points: As a later analysis showed, several of the most significant clusters appeared to be linked to common viral pathogens. In a later analysis, a genetic analysis reported fewer productive-TCR N-insertions in an Asian-associated ancestry cluster than the cohort average. No immune exposure information besides CMV serostatus was available.

The V call is TRBV7-9, the J call TRBJ2-3; unclear D gene. Sequenced sample: PBMCs. This receptor was taken from a woman between 50 and 59 years old in good health and CMV-seronegative. CDR3 in amino acids: CASSFSTESTDTQYF. Written as DNA, the CDR3 is TGTGCCAGCAGCTTCTCTACAGAGAGCACAGATACGCAGTATTTT.